The 32 T cell receptor beta chains below were found in one sample sequenced in a study of T cell repertoires in cytomegalovirus infection. TCRdb re-derived calls from the reads in MiXCR, one entry per CDR3 protein. The sample records 200,000 to 300,000 distinct CDR3 sequences, approximately 13% being singletons. Sequencing was carried out using PBMCs. The receptors originated from a human donor in good health (CMV status not recorded). Some clones in this sample may be carry-over from other donors' samples.

As for this clonotype: One base away lies a much larger clone, so this may be a sequencing read error. This chain links TRBV5-6 with TRBJ1-2; tentative D call: TRBD1 (5 bases). Looked up from germline, CDR1 is SGHDT and CDR2 is YYEEEE. This CDR3 contains 18 residues. CDR3 in DNA: TGTGCCAGCAGCCCCGGGACGGAATTCCATATTCTTAACTATGGCTACAACTTC. Its protein is CASSPGTEFHILNYGYNF.

Many counts were recorded for this clonotype. The chain uses TRBV7-2 and TRBJ2-7; 10 bases are a match to TRBD1. Germline V gives CDR1 SGHTA, CDR2 FQGNSA. The CDR3 sequence is 18 residues long. With 5 bases clipped from V and 3 bases from J, the junction kept 16 bases outside the gene matches. The CDR3 loop reads CASSQGDRGYSSFYEQYF. The DNA of the CDR3 is TGTGCCAGCAGCCAAGGGGACAGGGGCTATTCCTCGTTCTACGAGCAGTACTTC.

The sample holds many counts of this clonotype. This chain uses TRBV19 with TRBJ2-7; TRBD1 is a possible D gene (6 bases). The V and J ends lost 4 bases and 1 base respectively, with 14 bases between them. The CDR3 is made up of 15 amino acids. The V gene's germline CDR1 is LNHDA and CDR2 SQIVND (reference sequence). The CDR3 here is CASSRGDIVSYEQYF. The CDR3 DNA sequence: TGTGCCAGTAGTAGAGGGGACATTGTGTCCTACGAGCAGTACTTC.

V and J are TRBV28 and TRBJ2-5; D tentatively fits TRBD1 or TRBD2 (5 bases each). CDR1 and CDR2 from the germline V gene are MDHEN and SYDVKM. The CDR3 extends over 16 amino acids. V lost 2 bases to trimming and J lost 5 bases, with 18 bases between them. In nucleotides, the CDR3 is TGTGCCAGCAGTTTACAGGGAGTAGGTTCAGGGGAGACCCAGTACTTC. Translated, it gives CASSLQGVGSGETQYF. The full variable domain, in which reference TRBV28 and TRBJ2-5 provide the parts outside the CDR3, is DVKVTQSSRYLVKRTGEKVFLECVQDMDHENMFWYRQDPGLGLRLIYFSYDVKMKEKGDIPEGYSVSREKKERFSLILESASTNQTSMYLCASSLQGVGSGETQYFGPGTRLLVL.

This chain connects TRBV20-1 to TRBJ2-1; 8 bases match TRBD2. CDR1 is DFQATT, CDR2 SNEGSKA, per germline (reference sequence). This CDR3 is built from 15 residues. V shed 5 bases, J shed 3 bases, and the junction held 9 bases outside the gene matches. CDR3 nucleotides: TGCAGTGCTCCCGAGGTCAGCGGGAGCTACAATGAGCAGTTCTTC. Its translation: CSAPEVSGSYNEQFF.

This clonotype was observed at least ten times. CDR3 bases: TGTGCCAGCAGCTTAAATGGACAGGTCACCGGGGAGCTGTTTTTT. This sequence encodes CASSLNGQVTGELFF. V usage is TRBV7-3 and J usage is TRBJ2-2; the match to TRBD1 covers 7 bases. This CDR3 region has 15 residues. Germline CDR1 reads SGHTA; CDR2 reads FQGTGA. The V segment lost 1 base and the J segment 4 bases; nucleotides outside the gene matches: 3.

This clonotype occurred many times. The chain employs TRBV7-2 and TRBJ2-2; D is perhaps TRBD1 (5 bases). Trimming took off 5 bases at V and 4 bases at J, with 11 bases between the two ends. The CDR3 loop spans 14 amino acids. Germline assignment: CDR1 SGHTA and CDR2 FQGNSA. The CDR3 here is CASSPGRATGELFF. For the CDR3, the DNA is TGTGCCAGCAGCCCCGGCAGGGCCACCGGGGAGCTGTTTTTT.

This clonotype was observed a few times. The chain uses TRBV29-1 and TRBJ1-1; a weak D match, TRBD1 (6 bases). The CDR3 extends over 12 amino acids. Germline V gene sequence: CDR1 SQVTM, CDR2 ANQGSEA. The germline V and J ends were trimmed by 7 bases and 1 base, with 10 bases remaining between them. The CDR3 loop reads CSAKTGNTEAFF. The CDR3, as DNA: TGCAGCGCCAAGACAGGGAACACTGAAGCTTTCTTT.

This clonotype has more than one count but fewer than ten. The chain is built from TRBV20-1 and TRBJ2-3, with 7 bases aligning to TRBD2. This CDR3 contains 15 residues. Germline V CDR1 and CDR2: DFQATT, SNEGSKA (reference sequence). After removal of 1 base from V and 4 bases from J, the junction contained 8 bases not matched to a gene. In DNA form, the CDR3 reads TGCAGTGCTAGAGTGCCTAGCGGTTCCGCAGATACGCAGTATTTT. Its translation: CSARVPSGSADTQYF.

V and J are TRBV20-1 and TRBJ1-5; the D gene is possibly TRBD1 (5 bases). Deletions cut 6 bases from V and 3 bases from J, with 12 bases between. CDR3 size: 13 residues. Looked up from germline, CDR1 is DFQATT and CDR2 is SNEGSKA (reference sequence). The CDR3 loop reads CSAAWGDNQPQHF. Here the CDR3 DNA reads TGCAGTGCCGCCTGGGGGGACAATCAGCCCCAGCATTTT.

This clonotype has just a few counts. This rearrangement joins TRBV25-1 to TRBJ1-2; D perhaps matches TRBD1 (5 bases). Germline V gene sequence: CDR1 MGHDK, CDR2 SYGVNS. CDR3 length: 11 residues. Trimming took off 5 bases at V and 8 bases at J, with 9 bases between the two ends. The CDR3: CASSSGRGYTF. Written as DNA, the CDR3 is TGTGCCAGCAGTTCGGGACGGGGCTACACCTTC.

This clonotype appeared many times. This chain connects TRBV19 to TRBJ1-1; perhaps TRBD1 as D (5 bases). The germline V gene encodes CDR1 LNHDA and CDR2 SQIVND (reference sequence). The CDR3 length is 14 residues. V lost 7 bases and J 0 bases, leaving 12 bases between the germline ends. This CDR3 reads CASTPGPLNTEAFF. DNA of the CDR3: TGTGCCAGTACCCCGGGACCGTTGAACACTGAAGCTTTCTTT.

This clonotype was counted many times. The rearrangement uses TRBV7-2 and TRBJ2-3; maybe TRBD2 (6 bases). Germline V gives CDR1 SGHTA, CDR2 FQGNSA. Between the trimmed V and J ends, which lost 2 bases and 2 bases, there was a span of 14 bases. CDR3 length equals 16 residues. CDR3 sequence: CASSLNGGKNTDTQYF. CDR3 DNA: TGTGCCAGCAGCTTAAACGGGGGAAAGAACACAGATACGCAGTATTTT.

This clonotype was observed many times. The chain is built from TRBV4-3 and TRBJ2-5; 7 bases fit TRBD1. CDR1 is LGHNA, CDR2 YSLEER, per germline. This CDR3 has 13 amino acids. J gave up 2 bases and V 7 bases, and 4 bases lay outside the gene matches. CDR3 region: CASTRDRQETQYF. CDR3 sequence (DNA): TGCGCCAGCACCCGGGACAGACAAGAGACCCAGTACTTC.

This clonotype was seen a few times. The chain recombines TRBV15 with TRBJ1-3; no firm D call. Trimming removed 7 bases at V and 4 bases at J, with 17 bases between. The CDR3 runs to 15 residues. In germline, CDR1 is LNHNV, CDR2 YYDKDF (reference sequence). CDR3 in amino acids: CATNPGRFGGNTIYF. The CDR3 DNA is TGTGCCACCAACCCGGGAAGGTTTGGAGGAAACACCATATATTTT.

This clonotype was picked up a small number of times. Here the CDR3 DNA reads TGCAGTGCTAGGAAAGACCGGGACAGGGGGCCAAATAGCAATCAGCCCCAGCATTTT. Translating gives CSARKDRDRGPNSNQPQHF. The chain carries TRBV20-1 and TRBJ1-5; TRBD1 aligns across 12 bases. With 3 bases clipped from V and 0 bases from J, the junction kept 12 bases outside the gene matches. The CDR3 runs to 19 residues. Germline V gene sequence: CDR1 DFQATT, CDR2 SNEGSKA (reference sequence).

There are many counts of this clonotype. The CDR3 bases are TGTGCCAGCAGCTTAGGTCCGGGGACAGGGGCCTACGAGCAGTACTTC. It codes for CASSLGPGTGAYEQYF. The rearrangement joins TRBV7-2 to TRBJ2-7; 10 bases line up with TRBD1. CDR3 length: 16 residues. After removal of 1 base from V and 2 bases from J, the junction contained 5 bases not matched to a gene. The germline V gene has CDR1 SGHTA and CDR2 FQGNSA.

This clonotype was recorded a few times. The genes are TRBV20-1 and TRBJ2-1; the match to TRBD2 covers 13 bases. The CDR3 loop spans 15 amino acids. The J segment lost 16 bases and the V segment lost 0 bases, leaving 12 bases of the junction unmatched. CDR1 and CDR2 from the germline V gene are DFQATT and SNEGSKA (reference sequence). CDR3 bases: TGCAGTGCTAGAGATGCCCGGACTAGCGGGAGCGTTTCATTCTTC. Protein sequence: CSARDARTSGSVSFF.

This clonotype has a count of ten or more. The chain combines TRBV6-2 or TRBV6-3 with TRBJ2-1; TRBD2 agrees at 9 bases. V was clipped by 2 bases and J by 10 bases; unmatched bases: 0. Germline loops: CDR1 MNHEY, CDR2 SVGEGT. The CDR3 runs to 12 residues. The CDR3 spells CASSYGLAEQFF. CDR3 DNA sequence: TGTGCCAGCAGTTACGGACTAGCGGAGCAGTTCTTC.

V is TRBV29-1 and J is TRBJ2-2; D may be TRBD1 (6 bases). V was cut by 6 bases and J by 5 bases, with 7 bases left in between. CDR3 length equals 11 residues. Germline V CDR1 and CDR2: SQVTM, ANQGSEA. The CDR3 DNA is TGCAGCGTAGACAGGACCGGGGAGCTGTTTTTT. Translating it yields CSVDRTGELFF.

On this clonotype itself: This may stem from a read error, because a much larger clone lies one nucleotide away. The chain carries TRBV19 and TRBJ1-5; a weak D match, TRBD1 (6 bases). The CDR3 covers 14 residues. Germline loops: CDR1 LNHDA, CDR2 SQIVND (reference sequence). V was clipped by 4 bases and J by 6 bases, with 13 bases between them. CDR3 nucleotide sequence: TGTGCCAGTAGTACAGGGGAGGTTCGTCAGCCCCAGCATTTT. Its protein product is CASSTGEVRQPQHF.

Only a few counts were recorded for this clonotype. The CDR3, as DNA: TGTGCCAGCAGCTTAGGCGCAGGGATCTACGAGCAGTACTTC. The encoded protein is CASSLGAGIYEQYF. The V call is TRBV7-6, the J call TRBJ2-7; D is possibly TRBD1 (5 bases). V was clipped by 1 base and J by 3 bases, with 10 bases between them. CDR1 is SGHVS and CDR2 is FNYEAQ in the germline V gene. The length of the CDR3 is 14 residues. Using reference TRBV7-6 and TRBJ2-7 for the parts outside the CDR3, the full variable domain is GAGVSQSPRYKVTKRGQDVALRCDPISGHVSLYWYRQALGQGPEFLTYFNYEAQQDKSGLPNDRFSAERPEGSISTLTIQRTEQRDSAMYRCASSLGAGIYEQYFGPGTRLTVT.

This clonotype was seen many times. V is TRBV12-3 or TRBV12-4 and J is TRBJ1-2, with TRBD1 matching over 7 bases. CDR3 length: 14 amino acids. Trimming cost V 6 bases and J 0 bases; bases outside gene matches: 4. As DNA, the CDR3 is TGTGCCAGCAGCTCAGGGGGGCCTAACTATGGCTACACCTTC. Translated: CASSSGGPNYGYTF.

There are many counts of this clonotype. The CDR3 loop reads CASSLVRQGYGYTF. CDR3 in DNA: TGTGCCAGCAGCTTGGTCAGACAGGGCTATGGCTACACCTTC. V and J are TRBV7-2 and TRBJ1-2; 7 nucleotides agree with TRBD1. The CDR3 extends over 14 amino acids. The V and J ends lost 3 bases and 4 bases, in that order; junction bases with no gene match: 5. The germline V gene encodes CDR1 SGHTA and CDR2 FQGNSA.

The chain employs TRBV18 and TRBJ1-3; 8 bases align to TRBD1. The CDR3 is 16 residues long. V was clipped by 4 bases and J by 0 bases; unmatched bases: 5. The germline V gene encodes CDR1 KGHSH and CDR2 LQKENI. The CDR3 bases are TGTGCCAGCTCACTCGACAGGGGAACCTCTGGAAACACCATATATTTT. Translation gives CASSLDRGTSGNTIYF.

The chain uses TRBV6-2 or TRBV6-3 and TRBJ1-1; TRBD1 is a possible D gene (5 bases). Germline V CDR1 and CDR2: MNHEY, SVGEGT. CDR3 length: 14 amino acids. The V and J ends lost 6 bases and 4 bases respectively, with 15 bases between them. The CDR3 bases are TGTGCCAGCAGCTTGCCGGGGGACTTCACTGAAGCTTTCTTT. This gives the protein CASSLPGDFTEAFF.

This clonotype has ten or more counts. V and J are TRBV7-2 and TRBJ2-3; TRBD2 agrees at 8 bases. Germline V CDR1 and CDR2: SGHTA, FQGNSA. Trimming cost V 3 bases and J 6 bases; bases outside gene matches: 5. This CDR3 has 14 residues. CDR3 sequence: CASSFGLAGDTQYF. In DNA, the CDR3 is TGTGCCAGCAGCTTCGGACTAGCAGGGGATACGCAGTATTTT.

This clonotype was observed a few times. This chain connects TRBV15 to TRBJ2-7; 10 nucleotides agree with TRBD1. J lost 3 bases, V lost 0 bases, and 8 bases had no gene match. The CDR3 runs to 17 residues. CDR1 LNHNV and CDR2 YYDKDF come from the germline V gene (reference sequence). For the CDR3, the DNA is TGTGCCACCAGCAGAGATGAGGGGGGACAGGGGATCTACGAGCAGTACTTC. Translating gives CATSRDEGGQGIYEQYF.

There are many counts of this clonotype. The chain links TRBV7-2 to TRBJ2-7, with 7 nucleotides matching TRBD1. The germline gives CDR1 SGHTA, CDR2 FQGNSA. Germline trimming cut 5 bases from V and 2 bases from J; bases unmatched to any gene: 9. This CDR3 is 15 amino acids long. The CDR3, as DNA: TGTGCCAGCAGCCCCTACAGGGGAGCGGCCTACGAGCAGTACTTC. This gives the protein CASSPYRGAAYEQYF.

The rearrangement links TRBV29-1 to TRBJ1-1, with 9 bases fitting TRBD1. CDR1 and CDR2 (germline): SQVTM, ANQGSEA. This CDR3 has 18 amino acids. The J segment lost 0 bases and the V segment lost 0 bases, leaving 11 bases of the junction unmatched. CDR3 residues: CSVEDEWDRERVNTEAFF. CDR3 nucleotides: TGCAGCGTTGAAGACGAATGGGACAGGGAAAGGGTGAACACTGAAGCTTTCTTT.

Ten or more counts support this clonotype. For the CDR3, the DNA is TGTGCCAGCAGCTTAGCGATTACCAGGACAGGAAAGGCCAGCTCTGGAAACACCATATATTTT. Its protein product is CASSLAITRTGKASSGNTIYF. V is TRBV7-2 and J is TRBJ1-3; 7 bases are shared with TRBD1. The length of the CDR3 is 21 residues. Trimming cost V 0 bases and J 0 bases; bases outside gene matches: 17. Per germline, CDR1 SGHTA and CDR2 FQGNSA.

This clonotype was seen more than once but under ten times. The V call is TRBV5-1, the J call TRBJ1-2; TRBD1 aligns across 8 bases. J gave up 4 bases and V 1 base, and 6 bases lay outside the gene matches. Germline CDR1 and CDR2: SGHRS and YFSETQ. The CDR3 is made up of 15 amino acids. CDR3 coding DNA: TGCGCCAGCAGCTTGTATAGACAGGGGAGCTATGGCTACACCTTC. It yields the protein CASSLYRQGSYGYTF.